Listed below are T cell receptor beta chains from one sample, sequenced in a study of blood T cell repertoires in COVID-19. Sequencing used immunoSEQ multiplex PCR; TCRdb keeps in-frame clones, though not all of them. This sample carries 130,000 to 150,000 clones, around 80% of them seen once, and the ten largest clones take roughly 7.2%. The sequenced material came from peripheral blood. The receptors shown here come from a woman aged 50 to 65 in a cohort sampled during active or convalescent COVID-19. Each CDR3 is given with its conserved first and last residue. D genes are given only for firm matches. Rows give clone size only sometimes, using once, few, many, or a class for an expanded clone.

size	V	D	J	DNA	CDR3
few	TRBV5-1	.	TRBJ1-5	TGCGCCAGCAGCTTTGTCCAGGGAGGTCAGCCCCAGCATTTT	CASSFVQGGQPQHF
.	TRBV10-3	.	TRBJ2-7	TGTGCCATCAGTGTCGCCGGGTCCGAGCAGTACTTC	CAISVAGSEQYF
.	TRBV27	.	TRBJ2-5	TGTGCCAGCATGTTATCGGGGGCCGGGGAGACCCAGTACTTC	CASMLSGAGETQYF
.	TRBV29-1	.	TRBJ1-2	TGCAGCGTTGGCGCGGCTAGCTATGGCTACACCTTC	CSVGAASYGYTF
.	TRBV4-2	.	TRBJ2-1	TGTGCCAGCAGCCAGGACTGGAGCTCCTACAATGAGCAGTTCTTC	CASSQDWSSYNEQFF
.	TRBV11-2	TRBD1	TRBJ2-7	TGTGCCAGCAGCGACAGGGGGTTTGAGCAGTACTTC	CASSDRGFEQYF
few	TRBV24-1	TRBD1	TRBJ1-1	TGTGCCACCAGTCCAGGGGGTGCTTTCTTT	CATSPGGAFF
.	TRBV5-5	TRBD1	TRBJ1-2	TGTGCCAGCAGCGAGGGACAGGGGGGAGGCTACACCTTC	CASSEGQGGGYTF
.	TRBV11-1	.	TRBJ2-5	TGTGCCAGCAGCTTAGGGGGCTGGGAGACCCAGTACTTC	CASSLGGWETQYF
.	TRBV7-6	TRBD2	TRBJ2-2	TGTGCCAGCAGCTTTATAGCGGGTACTACCGGGGAGCTGTTTTTT	CASSFIAGTTGELFF
.	TRBV3-1/TRBV3-2	TRBD1	TRBJ1-6	TGTGCCAGCAGCCAGCAGGGGGCGGTTTCACCCCTCCACTTT	CASSQQGAVSPLHF
.	TRBV3-1/TRBV3-2	TRBD1	TRBJ1-2	TGTGCCAGCAGCCAAGCGACCCAGGGGACAGGCGGCTACACCTTC	CASSQATQGTGGYTF
.	TRBV19	.	TRBJ1-2	TGTGCCAGTAGTATAGGAGGGTACTATGGCTACACCTTC	CASSIGGYYGYTF
.	TRBV10-1	.	TRBJ1-6	TGCGCCAGCAGTGAGTCTCGGACAAGCTCCTATAATTCACCCCTCCACTTT	CASSESRTSSYNSPLHF
.	TRBV7-2	TRBD1	TRBJ1-5	TGTGCCAGCAGCTGGACCGGGACAGGCGTGGAGCCCCAGCATTTT	CASSWTGTGVEPQHF
.	TRBV5-6	TRBD1	TRBJ1-1	TGTGCCAGCAGCTTGGACAGGGGATACACTGAAGCTTTCTTT	CASSLDRGYTEAFF
.	TRBV9	TRBD1	TRBJ2-7	TGTGCCAGCAGCGTAAACCCTACCGGGACAGGCGCCTACGAGCAGTACTTC	CASSVNPTGTGAYEQYF
.	TRBV10-3	TRBD2	TRBJ2-1	TGTGCCACAAGTAGCGGGGGGGGATACAATGAGCAGTTCTTC	CATSSGGGYNEQFF
.	TRBV11-2	TRBD2	TRBJ2-5	TGTGCCAGCAGCTTAGCTGCGGGGGGCCCTGGGGAGACCCAGTACTTC	CASSLAAGGPGETQYF
.	TRBV5-1	.	TRBJ2-7	TGCGCCAGCAGCAACGCACAGGGTACGTCCTACGAGCAGTACTTC	CASSNAQGTSYEQYF
.	TRBV2	TRBD2	TRBJ2-7	TGTGCCAGCAGTGAAGCGAGGCTAGCGGGGGGGTACGAGCAGTACTTC	CASSEARLAGGYEQYF